The rows below give T cell receptor beta chains drawn from one sample of a study of blood T cell repertoires in COVID-19. Libraries were prepared by immunoSEQ multiplex PCR; TCRdb keeps only in-frame clonotypes and omits some of them. The sample lists 250,000 to 350,000 clones; more than 80% were seen once. The specimen was peripheral blood. Source of these receptors: a young woman with COVID-19, enrolled during active disease. Both conserved end residues are part of each CDR3. The order of the fields is clone size, J gene, V gene, D gene, CDR3 DNA, CDR3 protein. D genes are given only for firm matches. Clone size is given for some rows only: seen once, a few or many times, or a class if the clone is expanded.

>NA|TRBJ1-1|TRBV5-1|NA
TGCGCCAGCAGCTTGGATCGGGCCGGGAGCACTGAAGCTTTCTTT
CASSLDRAGSTEAFF
>NA|TRBJ2-3|TRBV30|NA
TGTGCCTGGAGTGTGACAGCCGATACGCAGTATTTT
CAWSVTADTQYF
>few|TRBJ1-1|TRBV4-3|NA
TGCGCCAGCAGCCAATTGACGGGGAACACTGAAGCTTTCTTT
CASSQLTGNTEAFF
>NA|TRBJ1-3|TRBV3-1/TRBV3-2|NA
TGTGCCAGCAGCCAAGGGGGCGAAGACTCTGGAAACACCATATATTTT
CASSQGGEDSGNTIYF
>once|TRBJ1-2|TRBV19|TRBD1
TGTGCCAGTACCCGTCCCGGGACAGGGAATAATGGCTACACCTTC
CASTRPGTGNNGYTF
>NA|TRBJ2-7|TRBV5-4|TRBD2
TGTGCCAGCAGCTTTGCTAGCGGAGGGTCCTACGAGCAGTACTTC
CASSFASGGSYEQYF
>NA|TRBJ1-2|TRBV2|NA
TGTGCCAGCAGTGAAGTGCGAGGCTCTGGCTACACCTTC
CASSEVRGSGYTF
>once|TRBJ1-2|TRBV5-5|NA
TGTGCCAGCAGCTTGGCGGTAGAGGGCTACACCTTC
CASSLAVEGYTF
>NA|TRBJ1-1|TRBV30|NA
TGTGCCTGGAGTTCCGTCGGGGGGCGAACTGAAGCTTTCTTT
CAWSSVGGRTEAFF
>NA|TRBJ2-7|TRBV15|TRBD2
TGTGCCACCAGCATGGGCGGGAGGGCAAGAGAGCAGTACTTC
CATSMGGRAREQYF
>NA|TRBJ2-7|TRBV9|TRBD1
TGTGCCAGCAGCGAAGGGGGTACAGGGGGTTACGAGCAGTACTTC
CASSEGGTGGYEQYF
>NA|TRBJ2-1|TRBV28|TRBD2
TGTGCCAGCAGTCGCCGGACTAGCGGAACGTACAATGAGCAGTTCTTC
CASSRRTSGTYNEQFF
>NA|TRBJ1-5|TRBV19|NA
TGTGCCAGTAGTATATATGGGGGGACTGGCAATCAGCCCCAGCATTTT
CASSIYGGTGNQPQHF
>NA|TRBJ2-7|TRBV7-9|TRBD1
TGTGCCAGCAGCTCTGGGGGCCGGGACAGGTCGTTCCACGAGCAGTACTTC
CASSSGGRDRSFHEQYF
>NA|TRBJ1-1|TRBV30|TRBD1
TGTGCCTGGAGTTATGGGACAGGGGATATCACTGAAGCTTTCTTT
CAWSYGTGDITEAFF
>NA|TRBJ2-5|TRBV7-8|TRBD2
TGTGCCAGCAGCTTAGCTTTAGCGGGAGGGAGTGTGGCCCAGTACTTC
CASSLALAGGSVAQYF